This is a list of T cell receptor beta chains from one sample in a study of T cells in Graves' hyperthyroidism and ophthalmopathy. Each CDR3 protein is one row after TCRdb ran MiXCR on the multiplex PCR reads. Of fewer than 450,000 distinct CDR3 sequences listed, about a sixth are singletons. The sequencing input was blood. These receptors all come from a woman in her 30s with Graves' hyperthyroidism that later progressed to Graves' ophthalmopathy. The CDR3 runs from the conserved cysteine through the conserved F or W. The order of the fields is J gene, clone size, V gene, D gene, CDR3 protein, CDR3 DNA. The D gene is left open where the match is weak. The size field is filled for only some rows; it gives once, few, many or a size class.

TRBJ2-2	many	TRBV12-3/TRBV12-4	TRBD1	CASRKQGEDTGELFF	TGTGCCAGCAGGAAACAGGGGGAGGACACCGGGGAGCTGTTTTTT
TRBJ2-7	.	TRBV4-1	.	CASSQEWGGEQYF	TGCGCCAGCAGCCAAGAGTGGGGTGGGGAGCAGTACTTC
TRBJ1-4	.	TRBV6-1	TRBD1	CASSGTGLSTANEKLFF	TGTGCCAGCAGCGGGACAGGGTTATCGACGGCTAATGAAAAACTGTTTTTT
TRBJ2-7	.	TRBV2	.	CASSETAAGETFYEQYF	TGTGCCAGCAGCGAAACCGCGGCGGGCGAGACCTTCTACGAGCAGTACTTC
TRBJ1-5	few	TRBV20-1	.	CSASPDGGHQPQHF	TGCAGTGCTAGTCCCGACGGGGGCCATCAGCCCCAGCATTTT
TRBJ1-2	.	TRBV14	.	CASSQEVEDGRGYTF	TGTGCCAGCAGCCAAGAAGTGGAAGACGGGAGAGGCTACACCTTC
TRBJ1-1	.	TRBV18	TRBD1	CASSRDRLDQAFF	TGTGCCAGCTCAAGGGACAGATTGGACCAAGCTTTCTTT
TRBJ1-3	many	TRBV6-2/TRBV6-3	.	CASSYGGSTAGNTIYF	TGTGCCAGCAGTTACGGGGGATCGACAGCTGGAAACACCATATATTTT
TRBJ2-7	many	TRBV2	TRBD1	CASVIQGNSYEQYF	TGTGCCAGTGTGATACAGGGGAACAGCTACGAGCAGTACTTC
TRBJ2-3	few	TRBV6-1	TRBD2	CASSLAGAGDTQYF	TGTGCCAGCAGTCTAGCGGGGGCGGGGGATACGCAGTATTTT